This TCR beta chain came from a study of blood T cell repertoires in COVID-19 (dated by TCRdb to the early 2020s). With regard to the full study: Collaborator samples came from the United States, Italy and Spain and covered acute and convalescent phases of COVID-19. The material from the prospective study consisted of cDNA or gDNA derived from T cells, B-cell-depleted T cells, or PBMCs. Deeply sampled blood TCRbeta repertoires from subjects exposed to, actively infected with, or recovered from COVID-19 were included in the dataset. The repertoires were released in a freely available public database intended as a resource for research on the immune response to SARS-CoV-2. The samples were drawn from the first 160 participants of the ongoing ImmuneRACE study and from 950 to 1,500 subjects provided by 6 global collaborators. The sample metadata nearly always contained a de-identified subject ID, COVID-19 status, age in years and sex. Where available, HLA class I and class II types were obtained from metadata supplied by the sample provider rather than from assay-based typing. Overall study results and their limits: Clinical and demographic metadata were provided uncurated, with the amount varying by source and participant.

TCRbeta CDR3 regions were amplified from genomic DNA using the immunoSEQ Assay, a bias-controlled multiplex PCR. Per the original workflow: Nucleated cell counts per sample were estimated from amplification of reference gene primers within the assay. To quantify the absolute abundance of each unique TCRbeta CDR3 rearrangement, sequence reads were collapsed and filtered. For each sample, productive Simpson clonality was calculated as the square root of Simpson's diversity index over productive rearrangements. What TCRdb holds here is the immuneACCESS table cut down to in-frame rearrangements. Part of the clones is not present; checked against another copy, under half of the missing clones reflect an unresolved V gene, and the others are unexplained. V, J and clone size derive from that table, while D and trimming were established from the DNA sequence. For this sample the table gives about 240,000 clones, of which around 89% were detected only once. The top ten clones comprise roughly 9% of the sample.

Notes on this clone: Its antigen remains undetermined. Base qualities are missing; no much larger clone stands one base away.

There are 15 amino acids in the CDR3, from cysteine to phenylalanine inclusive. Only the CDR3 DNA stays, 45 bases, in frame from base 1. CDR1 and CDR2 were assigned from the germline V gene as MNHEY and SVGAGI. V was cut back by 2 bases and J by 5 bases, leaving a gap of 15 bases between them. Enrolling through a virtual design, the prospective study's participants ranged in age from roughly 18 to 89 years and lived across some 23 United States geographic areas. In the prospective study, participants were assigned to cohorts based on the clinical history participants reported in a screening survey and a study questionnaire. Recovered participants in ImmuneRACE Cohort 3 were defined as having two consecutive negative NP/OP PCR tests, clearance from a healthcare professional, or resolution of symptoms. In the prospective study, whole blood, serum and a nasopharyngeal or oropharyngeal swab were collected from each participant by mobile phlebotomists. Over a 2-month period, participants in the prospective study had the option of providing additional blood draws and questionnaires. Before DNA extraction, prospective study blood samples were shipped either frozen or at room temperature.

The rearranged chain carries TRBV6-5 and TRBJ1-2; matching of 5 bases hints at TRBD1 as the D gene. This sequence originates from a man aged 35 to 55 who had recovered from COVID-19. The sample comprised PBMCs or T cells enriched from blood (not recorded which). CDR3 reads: CASSYAGEGPYGYTF. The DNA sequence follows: TGTGCCAGCAGTTACGCGGGGGAGGGTCCTTATGGCTACACCTTC.